The rows below give T cell receptor beta chains drawn from one sample of a study of CD4 T cells in relation to SARS-CoV-2 and coronaviruses. Profiling relied on immunoSEQ multiplex PCR, and the TCRdb table lists in-frame clones only, not all of them. The top ten hold approximately 0.21% of the sample, which has nearly 70,000 clones, 85% to 95% seen once. What was sequenced was naive CD4+ T cells from PBMCs. The receptors originated from a human donor in good health. CDR3s include the opening cysteine and the closing phenylalanine or tryptophan. A D gene is named only where the DNA matches it firmly. Only part of the rows carry a size: once, few, many, or a class if the clone is expanded.

clone_size	d_call	j_call	cdr3_length	v_call	cdr3_aa	cdr3_nt
NA	NA	TRBJ1-1	13	TRBV5-4	CASSFIGAAEAFF	TGTGCCAGCAGCTTTATTGGCGCGGCTGAAGCTTTCTTT
NA	NA	TRBJ1-6	14	TRBV5-4	CASNRGGAGSPLHF	TGTGCCAGCAACCGCGGGGGGGCTGGTTCACCCCTCCACTTT
NA	TRBD2	TRBJ2-1	15	TRBV30	CAWSRGSGGYNEQFF	TGTGCCTGGAGCCGCGGGAGTGGGGGTTACAATGAGCAGTTCTTC
NA	TRBD2	TRBJ2-3	17	TRBV3-1/TRBV3-2	CASSPGLAGRGTDTQYF	TGTGCCAGCAGCCCCGGACTAGCGGGGAGGGGCACAGATACGCAGTATTTT
NA	NA	TRBJ2-3	16	TRBV6-4	CASSESPASRTDTQYF	TGTGCCAGCAGTGAATCTCCAGCCTCTAGAACAGATACGCAGTATTTT
NA	NA	TRBJ1-2	15	TRBV4-1	CASSQEVGVNYGYTF	TGCGCCAGCAGCCAGGAGGTTGGGGTTAACTATGGCTACACCTTC
few	NA	TRBJ1-1	15	TRBV7-2	CASSSARGGGTEAFF	TGTGCCAGCAGCTCAGCTAGGGGGGGTGGCACTGAAGCTTTCTTT
NA	NA	TRBJ2-7	11	TRBV7-2	CASSYYYEQYF	TGTGCCAGCAGCTACTACTACGAGCAGTACTTC
NA	NA	TRBJ1-2	14	TRBV5-1	CASSLWVQNYGYTF	TGCGCCAGCAGCTTGTGGGTCCAAAACTATGGCTACACCTTC
NA	NA	TRBJ1-1	13	TRBV12-3/TRBV12-4	CASSLDPRTEAFF	TGTGCCAGCAGTTTAGATCCACGAACTGAAGCTTTCTTT
few	NA	TRBJ1-5	12	TRBV12-5	CASGSGNQPQHF	TGTGCTAGTGGTTCCGGGAATCAGCCCCAGCATTTT
NA	NA	TRBJ1-2	14	TRBV28	CATATGGGPYGYTF	TGTGCCACCGCCACCGGAGGGGGACCCTATGGCTACACCTTC
NA	NA	TRBJ2-1	14	TRBV29-1	CSAELVISYNEQFF	TGCAGTGCCGAACTAGTGATCTCCTACAATGAGCAGTTCTTC
NA	NA	TRBJ2-1	12	TRBV7-2	CASSLAANEQFF	TGTGCCAGCAGCTTAGCGGCTAATGAGCAGTTCTTC
NA	NA	TRBJ2-3	15	TRBV28	CASSSVGLSTDTQYF	TGTGCCAGCAGTTCGGTGGGGCTTAGCACAGATACGCAGTATTTT
few	TRBD1	TRBJ1-6	15	TRBV6-2/TRBV6-3	CASSYRTGSLSPLHF	TGTGCCAGCAGTTACCGGACAGGGAGTCTTTCACCCCTCCACTTT
NA	NA	TRBJ2-7	16	TRBV5-1	CASSLAPGRGAYEQYF	TGCGCCAGCAGCTTGGCCCCGGGCAGGGGGGCCTACGAGCAGTACTTC
NA	NA	TRBJ2-7	16	TRBV7-2	CASSLRGGTLSYEQYF	TGTGCCAGCAGCTTAAGGGGCGGGACCCTCTCCTACGAGCAGTACTTC
NA	TRBD1	TRBJ2-7	13	TRBV5-1	CASSTGQSYEQYF	TGCGCCAGCAGTACGGGACAGTCCTACGAGCAGTACTTC
NA	NA	TRBJ2-5	12	TRBV20-1	CSASPRQETQYF	TGCAGTGCTAGTCCGAGGCAAGAGACCCAGTACTTC
NA	TRBD1	TRBJ1-5	13	TRBV12-3/TRBV12-4	CASKTGANQPQHF	TGTGCCAGCAAGACAGGGGCCAATCAGCCCCAGCATTTT
NA	NA	TRBJ2-2	15	TRBV21-1	CASSRNRVPPGELFF	TGTGCCAGCAGCAGAAACAGGGTCCCCCCCGGGGAGCTGTTTTTT
NA	NA	TRBJ2-5	13	TRBV2	CASSLDREETQYF	TGTGCCAGCAGTCTGGACAGAGAAGAGACCCAGTACTTC
NA	NA	TRBJ1-5	13	TRBV2	CASTGFRNQPQHF	TGTGCCAGCACGGGGTTTCGCAATCAGCCCCAGCATTTT
NA	NA	TRBJ1-5	15	TRBV10-3	CAISEPAGPDQPQHF	TGTGCCATCAGTGAGCCAGCAGGGCCCGATCAGCCCCAGCATTTT
NA	NA	TRBJ2-5	13	TRBV11-3	CASSLDGKETQYF	TGTGCCAGCAGCTTAGACGGGAAAGAGACCCAGTACTTC
NA	NA	TRBJ2-2	14	TRBV5-1	CASKARSGAGELFF	TGCGCCAGCAAAGCACGTTCGGGTGCCGGGGAGCTGTTTTTT
NA	NA	TRBJ1-4	14	TRBV27	CASSGTRGGEKLFF	TGTGCCAGCAGTGGGACTCGGGGAGGTGAAAAACTGTTTTTT
NA	NA	TRBJ2-7	14	TRBV19	CASSIRVRPYEQYF	TGTGCCAGTAGTATCAGGGTCCGACCCTACGAGCAGTACTTC
NA	NA	TRBJ2-1	15	TRBV4-2	CASSQGSQEYNEQFF	TGTGCCAGCAGCCAAGGAAGTCAGGAGTACAATGAGCAGTTCTTC
NA	NA	TRBJ2-3	14	TRBV9	CASSNEVTTDTQYF	TGTGCCAGCAGTAATGAGGTTACCACAGATACGCAGTATTTT
NA	TRBD1	TRBJ1-1	16	TRBV7-9	CASSRGGRTGNTEAFF	TGTGCCAGCAGCAGAGGGGGGAGGACAGGGAACACTGAAGCTTTCTTT
NA	NA	TRBJ2-7	15	TRBV5-1	CASTLYGKSSYEQYF	TGCGCCAGCACCCTCTACGGGAAGAGCTCCTACGAGCAGTACTTC
NA	TRBD1	TRBJ1-1	15	TRBV5-1	CASSLAQGGNTEAFF	TGCGCCAGCAGCTTGGCTCAGGGGGGAAACACTGAAGCTTTCTTT
NA	TRBD1	TRBJ2-2	15	TRBV4-1	CASQLGQGFPGELFF	TGCGCCAGCCAGCTCGGACAGGGTTTTCCCGGGGAGCTGTTTTTT
NA	TRBD1	TRBJ2-7	15	TRBV28	CASSPRTGGSYEQYF	TGTGCCAGCAGTCCACGGACAGGGGGCTCCTACGAGCAGTACTTC
NA	NA	TRBJ2-2	17	TRBV4-3	CASSHALLATNTGELFF	TGCGCCAGCAGCCATGCCCTTCTAGCGACGAACACCGGGGAGCTGTTTTTT
few	NA	TRBJ1-3	13	TRBV10-1	CASSGGTGNTIYF	TGCGCCAGCAGTGGGGGAACTGGAAACACCATATATTTT
NA	TRBD1	TRBJ1-5	16	TRBV6-6	CASSRLGQGPRQPQHF	TGTGCCAGCAGTAGGTTGGGACAGGGTCCGCGACAGCCCCAGCATTTT
NA	NA	TRBJ2-2	15	TRBV25-1	CASSSTVSNTGELFF	TGTGCCAGCAGTTCGACAGTTTCGAACACCGGGGAGCTGTTTTTT
NA	NA	TRBJ2-7	16	TRBV21-1	CASSKPEIAGGCEQYF	TGTGCCAGCAGCAAACCGGAAATAGCGGGAGGCTGCGAGCAGTACTTC
NA	TRBD1	TRBJ2-1	14	TRBV7-3	CASRPGTGRNEQFF	TGTGCCAGCAGGCCAGGGACAGGTCGGAATGAGCAGTTCTTC
NA	TRBD1	TRBJ2-7	14	TRBV24-1	CATASGTGSYEQYF	TGTGCCACCGCTTCCGGGACAGGGTCTTACGAGCAGTACTTC
NA	NA	TRBJ1-4	15	TRBV7-7	CASTRGEAGGEKLFF	TGTGCTAGCACCCGGGGGGAGGCGGGGGGTGAAAAACTGTTTTTT
NA	NA	TRBJ2-3	15	TRBV28	CASSLGFTSTDTQYF	TGTGCCAGCAGTTTAGGTTTTACTAGCACAGATACGCAGTATTTT
NA	TRBD1	TRBJ2-7	14	TRBV9	CASSVGQGSSEQYF	TGTGCCAGCAGCGTAGGACAGGGTTCAAGCGAGCAGTACTTC
NA	TRBD2	TRBJ2-1	14	TRBV6-5	CASRFTSGVREQFF	TGTGCCAGCAGATTTACTAGCGGGGTCAGGGAGCAGTTCTTC
NA	TRBD2	TRBJ2-7	15	TRBV25-1	CASSESLAGNYEQYF	TGTGCCAGCAGTGAATCCCTAGCGGGGAACTACGAGCAGTACTTC
NA	TRBD1	TRBJ1-2	14	TRBV14	CASSQEDRGYGYTF	TGTGCCAGCAGCCAGGAGGACAGGGGGTATGGCTACACCTTC
NA	NA	TRBJ2-7	16	TRBV27	CASSFNRVIALGEQYF	TGTGCCAGCAGTTTTAACAGGGTCATCGCATTGGGCGAGCAGTACTTC
NA	NA	TRBJ1-6	14	TRBV3-1/TRBV3-2	CASSQASGYSPLHF	TGTGCCAGCAGCCAAGCTAGCGGATATTCACCCCTCCACTTT
NA	NA	TRBJ1-1	13	TRBV5-4	CASSLRTNTEAFF	TGTGCCAGCAGCCTTCGGACGAACACTGAAGCTTTCTTT
once	NA	TRBJ2-3	14	TRBV27	CASSLSTVVDTQYF	TGTGCCAGCAGTTTATCAACAGTTGTAGATACGCAGTATTTT
NA	NA	TRBJ2-5	14	TRBV28	CASSLPQGRETQYF	TGTGCCAGCAGTTTGCCCCAGGGTCGGGAGACCCAGTACTTC
NA	TRBD2	TRBJ2-1	16	TRBV5-4	CASNVRLTSGYNEQFF	TGTGCCAGCAATGTGAGGTTGACTAGCGGCTACAATGAGCAGTTCTTC
NA	TRBD1	TRBJ1-2	15	TRBV5-1	CASSADGQGAYGYTF	TGCGCCAGCAGCGCCGATGGACAGGGGGCCTATGGCTACACCTTC